The text below deals with one T cell receptor (beta chain). Its specificity is not known. Measured with immunoSEQ multiplex PCR; TCRdb has only the in-frame clones, and not every one. The sample contains about 89,000 clones, approximately 91% of which appear only once. This record belongs to a study of T cell responses to AZD1222 COVID-19 vaccine. Study-level findings and limits: The sample set comprised mostly white British donors with more females, and clonal diversity was possibly underestimated. Vaccine-related CD4 TCRs covered spike, predominating at 160-218 and 743-854.

This CDR3 is built from 15 residues. Germline CDR1 is SGHKS and CDR2 is YYEKEE (reference sequence). Trimming pared 4 bases from V and 8 bases from J, leaving 21 bases between. The source is an adult who received the AZD1222 COVID-19 vaccine. The chain has TRBV5-5 and TRBJ1-2, with D perhaps matching TRBD1 (5 bases). The source was peripheral blood, collected 28 days after the second AZD1222 dose. This CDR3 reads CASSRSGVGLDGYTF. The CDR3 DNA sequence: TGTGCCAGCAGCCGCTCGGGGGTTGGTCTCGACGGCTACACCTTC.